This is a list of T cell receptor beta chains from one sample in a study of T cell changes during pregnancy in multiple sclerosis. Some clones are missing from TCRdb's copy, which holds only in-frame ones; the method was immunoSEQ multiplex PCR. Of around 30,000 clones detected, over 75% appear once; the ten largest clones hold 3.5% to 4.5%. The sample consisted of CD8+ T cells from peripheral blood mononuclear cells, taken in the second trimester of pregnancy. The receptors derive from a female donor with multiple sclerosis, enrolled in a pregnancy study. The CDR3 runs from the conserved cysteine through the conserved F or W. D genes are given only for firm matches. A row's size may be missing; if present it is once, few, many or a size class.

v_gene	abundance	d_gene	j_gene	CDR3nt	CDR3aa
TRBV4-2	-	TRBD1	TRBJ1-1	TGTGCCAGCAGCCAAGATAGGGGGACAGGTTACGAAGCTTTCTTT	CASSQDRGTGYEAFF
TRBV4-1	-	-	TRBJ2-7	TGCGCCAGCAGCCACAACGTATACTACTCCTACGAGCAGTACTTC	CASSHNVYYSYEQYF
TRBV4-2	-	-	TRBJ2-7	TGTGCCAGCAGCCAAGAAAAGGAGAGCTCCTACGAGCAGTACTTC	CASSQEKESSYEQYF
TRBV19	once	TRBD1	TRBJ1-1	TGTGCCAGTAGGTCGTTCGGACAGGGGAGCACTGAAGCTTTCTTT	CASRSFGQGSTEAFF
TRBV15	-	-	TRBJ1-1	TGTGCCACCAGCAGAGCGGGGTTAGATGAAGCTTTCTTT	CATSRAGLDEAFF
TRBV27	-	-	TRBJ2-1	TGTGCCAGCAGTTTATCAACGAGCGCCCGCACCTACAATGAGCAGTTCTTC	CASSLSTSARTYNEQFF
TRBV2	-	TRBD1	TRBJ1-2	TGTGCCAGTATCCAACAGGGGACAGCTAACTATGGCTACACCTTC	CASIQQGTANYGYTF
TRBV5-1	-	-	TRBJ2-5	TGCGCCAGCAGCTATGATGGGAGGGAGACCCAGTACTTC	CASSYDGRETQYF
TRBV27	-	TRBD2	TRBJ2-1	TGTGCCAGCAGTTTAAATGCTCTAGCGGGAGGGTGGGATGAGCAGTTCTTC	CASSLNALAGGWDEQFF
TRBV28	-	-	TRBJ2-5	TGTGCCAGCAGTTTGCCCCTATCAGACAGGCTCTCCCTGTACCAAGAGACCCAGTACTTC	CASSLPLSDRLSLYQETQYF
TRBV5-6	-	-	TRBJ1-2	TGTGCCAGCAGCTTTTCTACGACAGGCCCCTACGGCTATGGCTACACCTTC	CASSFSTTGPYGYGYTF
TRBV2	-	TRBD1	TRBJ2-7	TGTGCCAGCAATGACAGGGGGACCTACGAGCAGTACTTC	CASNDRGTYEQYF
TRBV6-6	-	TRBD1	TRBJ2-4	TGTGCCAGCAGCGACAGGGCAGCCAAAAACATTCAGTACTTC	CASSDRAAKNIQYF
TRBV5-6	-	TRBD2	TRBJ2-7	TGTGCCAGCAGCTATCCAGCGGGAGGGCCCAGCGAGCAGTACTTC	CASSYPAGGPSEQYF
TRBV6-4	-	-	TRBJ2-3	TGTGCCAGCAGTGAGGGTAGCGGAAGCACAGATACGCAGTATTTT	CASSEGSGSTDTQYF
TRBV13	-	-	TRBJ1-1	TGTGCCAGCAGCTTACCGGGAGGGACTGAAGCTTTCTTT	CASSLPGGTEAFF
TRBV2	-	TRBD2	TRBJ2-5	TGTGCCAGCAGTACTAGCGTCGTAGAGACCCAGTACTTC	CASSTSVVETQYF
TRBV6-1	-	TRBD1	TRBJ1-1	TGTGCCAGCAATGAAAGGGGGCGCGTTAAACCGAACACTGAAGCTTTCTTT	CASNERGRVKPNTEAFF
TRBV27	-	-	TRBJ1-1	TGTGCCATTCGGGCCCAGAGCGGCACTGAAGCTTTCTTT	CAIRAQSGTEAFF
TRBV5-1	-	TRBD1	TRBJ2-7	TGCGCCAGCAGCTTCCCGGACAGGGGCCACGAGCAGTACTTC	CASSFPDRGHEQYF
TRBV14	-	TRBD2	TRBJ2-3	TGTGCCAGCAGCCCCAAATGGACTAGCGGGGCAGATACGCAGTATTTT	CASSPKWTSGADTQYF
TRBV4-2	once	TRBD2	TRBJ2-7	TGTGCCAGCAGCCAAGATAGAGGGCTAGCGGGCTTATCCAGCGAGCAGTACTTC	CASSQDRGLAGLSSEQYF
TRBV27	-	TRBD2	TRBJ2-3	TGTGCCAGCAGTTTGCTAGCGGGAGGTGGAGATACGCAGTATTTT	CASSLLAGGGDTQYF